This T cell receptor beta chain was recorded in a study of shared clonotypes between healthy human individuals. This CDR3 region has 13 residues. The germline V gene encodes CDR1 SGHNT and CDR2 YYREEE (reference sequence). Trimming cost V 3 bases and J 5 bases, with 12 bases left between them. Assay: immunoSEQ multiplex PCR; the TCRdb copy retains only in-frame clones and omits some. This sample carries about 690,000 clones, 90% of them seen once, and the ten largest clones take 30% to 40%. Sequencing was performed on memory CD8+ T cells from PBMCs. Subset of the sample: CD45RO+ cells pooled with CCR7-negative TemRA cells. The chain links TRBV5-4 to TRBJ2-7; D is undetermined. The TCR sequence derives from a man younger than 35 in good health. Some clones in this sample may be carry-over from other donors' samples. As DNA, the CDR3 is TGTGCCAGCAGCTGGAGCCGTGGCCACGAGCAGTACTTC. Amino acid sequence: CASSWSRGHEQYF. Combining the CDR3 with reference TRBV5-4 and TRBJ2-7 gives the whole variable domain ETGVTQSPTHLIKTRGQQVTLRCSSQSGHNTVSWYQQALGQGPQFIFQYYREEENGRGNFPPRFSGLQFPNYSSELNVNALELDDSALYLCASSWSRGHEQYFGPGTRLTVT.